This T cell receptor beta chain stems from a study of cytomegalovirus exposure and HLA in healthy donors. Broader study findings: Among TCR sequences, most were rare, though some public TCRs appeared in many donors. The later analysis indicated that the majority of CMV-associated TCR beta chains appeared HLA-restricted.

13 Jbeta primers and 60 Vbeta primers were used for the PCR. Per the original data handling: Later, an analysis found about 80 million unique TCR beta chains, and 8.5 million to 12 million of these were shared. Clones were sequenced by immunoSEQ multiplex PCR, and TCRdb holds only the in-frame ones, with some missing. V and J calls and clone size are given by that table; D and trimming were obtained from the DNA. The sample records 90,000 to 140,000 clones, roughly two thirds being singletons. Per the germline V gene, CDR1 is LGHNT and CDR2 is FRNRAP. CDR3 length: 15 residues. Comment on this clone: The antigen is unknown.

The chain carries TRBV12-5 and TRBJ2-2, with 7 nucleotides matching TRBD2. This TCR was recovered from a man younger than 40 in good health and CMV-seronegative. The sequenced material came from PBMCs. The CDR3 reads CEPPRERKNTGELFF. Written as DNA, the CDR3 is TGTGAGCCACCGCGGGAGCGGAAGAACACCGGGGAGCTGTTTTTT. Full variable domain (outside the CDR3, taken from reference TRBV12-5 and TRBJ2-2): DARVTQTPRHKVTEMGQEVTMRCQPILGHNTVFWYRQTMMQGLELLAYFRNRAPLDDSGMPKDRFSAEMPDATLATLKIQPSEPRDSAVYFCEPPRERKNTGELFFGEGSRLTVL.